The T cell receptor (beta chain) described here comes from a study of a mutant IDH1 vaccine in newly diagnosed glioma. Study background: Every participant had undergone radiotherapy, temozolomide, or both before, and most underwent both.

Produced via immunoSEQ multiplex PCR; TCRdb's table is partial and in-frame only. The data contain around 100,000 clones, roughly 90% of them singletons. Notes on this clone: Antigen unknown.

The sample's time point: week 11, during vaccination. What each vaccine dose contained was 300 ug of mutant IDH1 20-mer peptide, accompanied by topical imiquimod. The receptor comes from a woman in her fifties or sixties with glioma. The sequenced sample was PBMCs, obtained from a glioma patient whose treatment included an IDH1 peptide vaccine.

The CDR3 DNA is TGCGCCAGCAGCCAAGACAGCCAGAACACTGAAGCTTTCTTT. Its protein is CASSQDSQNTEAFF. The V gene is TRBV5-1, the J gene TRBJ1-1; the D gene is possibly TRBD1 (5 bases). The CDR3 loop spans 14 amino acids. The ends were cut back, 4 bases at V and 1 base at J, with 11 bases in the middle. Germline assignment: CDR1 SGHRS and CDR2 YFSETQ.